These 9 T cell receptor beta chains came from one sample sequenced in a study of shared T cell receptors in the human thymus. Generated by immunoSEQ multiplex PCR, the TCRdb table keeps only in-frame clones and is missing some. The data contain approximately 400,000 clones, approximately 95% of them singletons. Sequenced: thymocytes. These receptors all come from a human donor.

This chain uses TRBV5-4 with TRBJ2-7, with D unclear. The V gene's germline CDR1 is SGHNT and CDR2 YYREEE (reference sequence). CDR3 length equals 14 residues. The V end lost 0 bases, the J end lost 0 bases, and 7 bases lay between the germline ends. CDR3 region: CASSLESLSYEQYF. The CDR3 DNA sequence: TGTGCCAGCAGCTTGGAGTCTCTCTCCTACGAGCAGTACTTC.

The DNA of the CDR3 is TGTGCCAGCAGGCCGACTAGCGAGACCTCCTACGAGCAGTACTTC. It specifies CASRPTSETSYEQYF. The chain has TRBV6-5 and TRBJ2-7; 8 bases align to TRBD2. This CDR3 is built from 15 residues. The germline CDR1 and CDR2 sequences are MNHEY and SVGAGI. With 6 bases clipped from V and 0 bases from J, the junction kept 7 bases outside the gene matches.

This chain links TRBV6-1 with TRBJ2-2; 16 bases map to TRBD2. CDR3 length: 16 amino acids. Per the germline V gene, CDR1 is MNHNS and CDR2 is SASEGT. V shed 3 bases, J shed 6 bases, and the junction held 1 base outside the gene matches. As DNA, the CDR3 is TGTGCCAGCAGTGAGGGACTAGCGGGAGGGCCCGGGGAGCTGTTTTTT. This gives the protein CASSEGLAGGPGELFF.

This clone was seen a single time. The CDR3 loop reads CATEGGGSTDTQYF. CDR3 DNA: TGCGCCACCGAAGGAGGAGGAAGCACAGATACGCAGTATTTT. The rearrangement uses TRBV10-1 and TRBJ2-3; D is possibly TRBD2 (5 bases). The germline V and J ends were trimmed by 10 bases and 0 bases, with 14 bases remaining between them. There are 14 residues in the CDR3. The germline gives CDR1 WNHNN, CDR2 SYGVQD (reference sequence).

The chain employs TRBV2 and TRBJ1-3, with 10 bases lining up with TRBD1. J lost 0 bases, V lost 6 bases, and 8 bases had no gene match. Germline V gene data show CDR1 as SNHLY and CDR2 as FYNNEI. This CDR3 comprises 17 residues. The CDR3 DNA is TGTGCCAGCAGACGAGGGACAGGGGACAGCTCTGGAAACACCATATATTTT. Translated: CASRRGTGDSSGNTIYF.

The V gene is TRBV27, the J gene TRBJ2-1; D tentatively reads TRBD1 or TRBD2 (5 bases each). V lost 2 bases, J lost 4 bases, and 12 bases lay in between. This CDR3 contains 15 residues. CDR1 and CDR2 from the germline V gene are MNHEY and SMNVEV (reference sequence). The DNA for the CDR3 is TGTGCCAGCAGTTTAGGGGGAAGACTATACAATGAGCAGTTCTTC. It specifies CASSLGGRLYNEQFF.

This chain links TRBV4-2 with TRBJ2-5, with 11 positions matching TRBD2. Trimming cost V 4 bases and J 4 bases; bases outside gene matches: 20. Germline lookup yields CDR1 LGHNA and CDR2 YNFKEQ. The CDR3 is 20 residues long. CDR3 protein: CASSREGSIGLAGGRETQYF. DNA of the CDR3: TGTGCCAGCAGCCGGGAAGGGTCCATAGGGCTAGCGGGAGGTCGAGAGACCCAGTACTTC.

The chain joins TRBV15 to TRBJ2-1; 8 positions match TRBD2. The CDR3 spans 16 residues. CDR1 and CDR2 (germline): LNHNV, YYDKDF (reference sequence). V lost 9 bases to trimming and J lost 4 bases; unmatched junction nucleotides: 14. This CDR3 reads CATSLLAGGGYNEQFF. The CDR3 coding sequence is TGTGCCACAAGTCTGCTTGCGGGAGGAGGGTACAATGAGCAGTTCTTC.

CDR3 DNA sequence: TGTGCCAGTAGTATTATTGGAGCCTACGAGCAGTACTTC. Amino acid sequence: CASSIIGAYEQYF. This chain links TRBV19 with TRBJ2-7; D remains ambiguous. Trimming took off 3 bases at V and 2 bases at J, with 8 bases between the two ends. Germline lookup yields CDR1 LNHDA and CDR2 SQIVND (reference sequence). The CDR3 is 13 amino acids.